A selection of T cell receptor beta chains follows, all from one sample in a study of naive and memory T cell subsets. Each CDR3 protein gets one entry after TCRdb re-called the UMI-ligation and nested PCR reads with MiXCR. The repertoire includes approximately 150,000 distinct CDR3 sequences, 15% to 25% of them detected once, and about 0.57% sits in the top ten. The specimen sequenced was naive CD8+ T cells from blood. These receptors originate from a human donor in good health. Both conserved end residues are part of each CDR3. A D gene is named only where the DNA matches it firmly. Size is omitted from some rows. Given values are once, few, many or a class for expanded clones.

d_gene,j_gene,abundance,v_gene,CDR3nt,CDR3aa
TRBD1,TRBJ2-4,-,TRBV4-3,TGCGCCAGCAGCCAACTTTACCGGGACAGCAAAAACATTCAGTACTTC,CASSQLYRDSKNIQYF
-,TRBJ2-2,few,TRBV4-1,TGCGCCAGCAGCCAAGATGCAGCGGCCACCGGGGAGCTGTTTTTT,CASSQDAAATGELFF
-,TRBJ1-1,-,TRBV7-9,TGTGCCAGCAGTTTTTACAACACTGAAGCTTTCTTT,CASSFYNTEAFF
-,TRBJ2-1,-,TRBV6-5,TGTGCCAGCAGCCCAACAGGGCCTGAGCAGTTCTTC,CASSPTGPEQFF
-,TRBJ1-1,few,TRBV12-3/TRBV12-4,TGTGCCAGCAACATACAAATGAACACTGAAGCTTTCTTT,CASNIQMNTEAFF
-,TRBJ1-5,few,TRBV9,TGTGCCAGCAGCGTAGGGGGTTTTCGCAATCAGCCCCAGCATTTT,CASSVGGFRNQPQHF
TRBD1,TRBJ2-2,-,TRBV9,TGTGCCAGCAGCCCAGAGGGACAGGGCTTTGGGGGCACCGGGGAGCTGTTTTTT,CASSPEGQGFGGTGELFF
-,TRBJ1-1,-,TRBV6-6,TGTGCCAGCAGTTACTCGCGGGACAAAGCGAGTATTTGGGATGAAGCTTTCTTT,CASSYSRDKASIWDEAFF
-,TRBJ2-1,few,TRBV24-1,TGTGCCACCAGTGCGTGGGAGACGTCCGGGGAGCAGTTCTTC,CATSAWETSGEQFF
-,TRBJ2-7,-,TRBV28,TGTGCCAGCAGTTTAGCCCCCACGAAGCAGTACTTC,CASSLAPTKQYF
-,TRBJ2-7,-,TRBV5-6,TGTGCCAGCAGCGGGGGGTTGAGCCCCGGTCCCCCCTACGAGCAGTACTTC,CASSGGLSPGPPYEQYF
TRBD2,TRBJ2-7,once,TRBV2,TGTGCCCACGCGGGGGAGTCCTACGAGCAGTACTTC,CAHAGESYEQYF
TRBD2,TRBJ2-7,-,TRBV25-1,TGTGCCAGCAGTGAATATTCTAGCGGGACATCCTACGAGCAGTACTTC,CASSEYSSGTSYEQYF
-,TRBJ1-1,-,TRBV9,TGTGCCAGCAGCCCTCAAACCCTGGACACTGAAGCTTTCTTT,CASSPQTLDTEAFF
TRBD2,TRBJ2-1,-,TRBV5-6,TGTGCCAGCAGCTGGGGGGGAGGGCTCAATGAGCAGTTCTTC,CASSWGGGLNEQFF
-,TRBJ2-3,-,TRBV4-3,TGCGCCAGCAGCCAAGATATCCTCATGCGATCCGAGCAGTATTTT,CASSQDILMRSEQYF
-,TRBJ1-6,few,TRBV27,TGTGCCAGCAGTTTATCGGGGGGGCTTGATTCACCCCTCCACTTT,CASSLSGGLDSPLHF
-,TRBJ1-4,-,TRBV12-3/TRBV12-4,TGTGCCAGCAGTTTAGGGAGTCCGGACGCGGGGGGACTGTTTTTT,CASSLGSPDAGGLFF
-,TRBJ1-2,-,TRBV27,TGTGCCAGCAGTCGAGGGACGTCTGCAGTTCTGGAACACTATGGCTACACCTTC,CASSRGTSAVLEHYGYTF
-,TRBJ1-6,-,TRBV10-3,TGTGCCATCAGTGTGGAAGGGGAAGCCTATAATTCACCCCTCCACTTT,CAISVEGEAYNSPLHF
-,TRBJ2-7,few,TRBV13,TGTGCCAGCAGCTTGGGAACAGGGTCTTTGGATTCCTACGAGCAGTACTTC,CASSLGTGSLDSYEQYF
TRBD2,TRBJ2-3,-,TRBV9,TGTGCCAGCAGCCCCAAAATAGCGGGAGGGGACACAGATACGCAGTATTTT,CASSPKIAGGDTDTQYF
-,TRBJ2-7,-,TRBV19,TGTGCCAGTAGTAGACGCGACTCCTACGAGCAGTACTTC,CASSRRDSYEQYF
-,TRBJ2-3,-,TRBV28,TGTGCCAGCAGTTTGGGCGACTCTAGCACAGATACGCAGTATTTT,CASSLGDSSTDTQYF
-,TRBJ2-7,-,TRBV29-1,TGCAGCGTTGTTTTTATTTTCGCCTACGAGCAGTACTTC,CSVVFIFAYEQYF
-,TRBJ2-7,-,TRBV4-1,TGCGCCAGCAGCCGGAGGAATAGTGCTAGTTACGAGCAGTACTTC,CASSRRNSASYEQYF
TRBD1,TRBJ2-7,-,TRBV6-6,TGTGCCAGCAGTTACCCGAACGGCGGGGACAGGACCTACGAGCAGTACTTC,CASSYPNGGDRTYEQYF
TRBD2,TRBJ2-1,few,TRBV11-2,TGTGCCAGCAGCTCTCCGACTAGCGTCAGAGGGGATGAGCAGTTCTTC,CASSSPTSVRGDEQFF
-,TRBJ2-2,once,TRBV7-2,TGTGCCAGCAGCCCCCCCCCACTAAGCGGGAACACCGGGGAGCTGTTTTTT,CASSPPPLSGNTGELFF
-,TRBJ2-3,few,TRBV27,TGTGCCAGCAGTTTATCCGCCACAGATACGCAGTATTTT,CASSLSATDTQYF
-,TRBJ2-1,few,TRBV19,TGTGCCAGTAGTATCATTCCAGTAGCGGCCAATGAGCAGTTCTTC,CASSIIPVAANEQFF
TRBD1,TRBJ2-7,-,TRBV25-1,TGTGCCAGCAGTGAATATTTCCCCCGAGACAGGGGATCCCACGAGCAGTACTTC,CASSEYFPRDRGSHEQYF
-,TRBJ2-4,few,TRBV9,TGTGCCAGCAGCGTAGATAGGGGAAATTTGGGAAACATTCAGTACTTC,CASSVDRGNLGNIQYF
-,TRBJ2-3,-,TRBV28,TGTGCCAGCAGGGGGGAAACAGGTTTTTACACAGATACGCAGTATTTT,CASRGETGFYTDTQYF